This T cell receptor (beta chain) was recorded in a study of naive and memory T cell subsets. Ligated cDNA underwent four rounds of PCR with nested alpha and beta constant region primers and SP2. Blood and skin TCR RNA was reverse transcribed with alpha and beta constant primers. TCRdb itself ran the UMI-ligation and nested PCR reads through MiXCR, one entry per CDR3 protein. The sample lists fewer than 30,000 distinct CDR3 sequences, roughly 5.2% seen once, with 7% to 9% in the top ten. This CDR3 contains 15 residues. V dropped 3 bases and J dropped 4; count of bases not matched to a gene: 7. The germline CDR1 and CDR2 sequences are DFQATT and SNEGSKA (reference sequence). An oligonucleotide containing a UMI was ligated to the 3' end of TCR cDNA. Adult healthy volunteers gave 2.5 ml peripheral blood for whole-blood RNA. Unsorted total RNA, roughly 1 to 1000 ng, was DNase treated before reverse transcription.

There are many counts of this clonotype. Sample: blood. This TCR came from an adult in good health. This sequence joins TRBV20-1 and TRBJ2-1, with 9 bases fitting TRBD2. In DNA form, the CDR3 reads TGCAGTGCTAGTTTGGGTAGCGGGAGTTACAATGAGCAGTTCTTC. The encoded protein is CSASLGSGSYNEQFF.